This T cell receptor beta chain was profiled in a study of glioma-infiltrating T cells after dendritic cell vaccination. Libraries were prepared by immunoSEQ multiplex PCR; TCRdb keeps only in-frame clonotypes and omits some of them. The sample has about 64,000 clones, 75% to 85% seen once. This clonotype originated in a human donor with glioblastoma. Source: blood, taken before dendritic cell vaccination.

In DNA form, the CDR3 reads TGTGCCAGCAGCTTTTCGGTTGGCGGGCGATCCCTCTATGGCTACACCTTC. It encodes CASSFSVGGRSLYGYTF. The V gene is TRBV7-8, the J gene TRBJ1-2; D not certain. Germline V gene sequence: CDR1 SGHVS, CDR2 FQNEAQ. The length of the CDR3 is 17 residues. The V end was cut by 3 bases, the J end by 4 bases, with 21 bases between.